This TCR beta chain was profiled in a study of cytomegalovirus exposure and HLA in healthy donors. It was with 60 Vbeta and 13 Jbeta primers that the PCR ran. This table comes from immunoSEQ multiplex PCR, and its TCRdb copy is limited to in-frame clones, with some not included. This sample's table reports roughly 62,000 clones. Study outcomes and limitations: Analysis was performed later, and it showed HLA-associated TCR beta chains to be more clonally expanded than equally common others. For most subjects, TCR beta sequences were reported to predict HLA-A and HLA-B alleles with accuracy. In a later analysis, common viral pathogens appeared linked to several of the most significant clusters.

Germline V lookup: CDR1 SEHNR, CDR2 FQNEAQ (reference sequence). This CDR3 has 15 amino acids. The V end was cut by 1 base, the J end by 4 bases, with 13 bases between. Note on this clone: Its antigen is still unknown.

This TCR came from a woman between 18 and 29 years old in good health and CMV-seronegative. The V and J genes are TRBV7-9 and TRBJ1-2; no reliable D call. Sequenced input: PBMCs. The CDR3 protein is CASSLGPDRVYGYTF. CDR3 sequence (DNA): TGTGCCAGCAGCTTAGGACCCGACCGGGTCTATGGCTACACCTTC.